These 7 T cell receptor beta chains share one sample of origin, sequenced in a study of beta chain features in type 1 diabetes. All of the isolated RNA was reverse transcribed, so expressed TCRB transcripts were sequenced. Data came from immunoSEQ multiplex PCR; TCRdb stores just in-frame clones and leaves some out. The profile shows under 400,000 clones, 10% to 15% of them singletons. The sequenced sample consisted of naive CD4+ T cells from blood. These receptors all come from a man aged 18 to 29 in good health.

A few counts support this clone. The chain employs TRBV4-2 and TRBJ2-5; 11 bases line up with TRBD2. V lost 0 bases, J lost 5 bases, and 8 bases stayed unmatched. Germline V gene lookup returns CDR1 LGHNA and CDR2 YNFKEQ. The CDR3 is 17 amino acids. CDR3 DNA sequence: TGTGCCAGCAGCCAAGAACCTAGCGGGGGGTACGTGGAGACCCAGTACTTC. It codes for CASSQEPSGGYVETQYF.

The CDR3 region is CASSIGGKGSPLHF. The CDR3 region has the DNA TGTGCCAGTAGTATCGGGGGGAAAGGATCACCCCTCCACTTT. This chain links TRBV19 with TRBJ1-6, with a tentative D call TRBD1 (5 bases). CDR3 length equals 14 residues. The germline V gene encodes CDR1 LNHDA and CDR2 SQIVND (reference sequence). Deletions cut 3 bases from V and 10 bases from J, with 13 bases between.

The rearrangement links TRBV9 to TRBJ1-2; D possibly corresponds to TRBD1 (6 bases). Germline values: CDR1 SGDLS, CDR2 YYNGEE. The ends were cut back, 4 bases at V and 1 base at J, with 14 bases in the middle. This CDR3 contains 15 residues. The CDR3 spells CASSPTTGINYGYTF. The CDR3 region has the DNA TGTGCCAGCAGCCCAACTACAGGGATTAACTATGGCTACACCTTC.

V gene TRBV4-2 combines with J gene TRBJ2-3; 10 nucleotides agree with TRBD2. After removal of 3 bases from V and 5 bases from J, the junction contained 8 bases not matched to a gene. CDR1 LGHNA and CDR2 YNFKEQ come from the germline V gene. This CDR3 comprises 16 residues. The CDR3: CASSQKRGGDQDTQYF. DNA of the CDR3: TGTGCCAGCAGCCAGAAGCGGGGGGGAGACCAAGATACGCAGTATTTT.

The table lists this clone with a few counts. The rearrangement uses TRBV25-1 and TRBJ2-7; 8 nucleotides match TRBD2. The CDR3 spans 14 residues. J lost 2 bases, V lost 6 bases, and 6 bases had no gene match. Germline V CDR1 and CDR2: MGHDK, SYGVNS. The CDR3, as DNA: TGTGCCAGCAGGGGAATAGCGGGAACCTACGAGCAGTACTTC. This encodes CASRGIAGTYEQYF.

This clone has just a few counts. V is TRBV7-9 and J is TRBJ2-1; 9 bases match TRBD2. The germline V gene encodes CDR1 SEHNR and CDR2 FQNEAQ (reference sequence). Unmatched junction bases numbered 14, after V lost 5 bases and J lost 12 bases. The CDR3 consists of 15 residues. As DNA, the CDR3 is TGTGCCAGCAGCCGGGGACTAGCAGCAGATTCGGGGCAGTTCTTC. Protein: CASSRGLAADSGQFF. The full variable domain, with the rest looked up from reference TRBV7-9 and TRBJ2-1, is DTGVSQNPRHKITKRGQNVTFRCDPISEHNRLYWYRQTLGQGPEFLTYFQNEAQLEKSRLLSDRFSAERPKGSFSTLEIQRTEQGDSAMYLCASSRGLAADSGQFFGPGTRLTVL.

This clone came up a few times. The rearrangement links TRBV29-1 to TRBJ1-4; 7 bases agree with TRBD1. Germline CDR1 is SQVTM and CDR2 is ANQGSEA. With V trimmed by 7 bases and J by 10 bases, 12 bases remained unmatched. The CDR3 is 13 residues long. The DNA of the CDR3 is TGCAGCGCGCGAGGACAGGCTGCGGGAAAACTGTTTTTT. It encodes CSARGQAAGKLFF.